The T cell receptor (beta chain) described here comes from a study of CXCR3-negative and CXCR3-positive naive CD8 T cells. Study outcomes and limitations: CXCR3-positive naive cells carried more hydrophobic TRB CDR3s than CXCR3-negative naive cells did. Fresh PBMCs served for most assays, and CXCR3 expression fell partially after cryopreservation. Both naive subsets had comparably high diversity; memory CD8+ cells much lower.

Regarding this clonotype: Its cognate antigen is unknown.

Germline V gene sequence: CDR1 SGHRS, CDR2 YFSETQ. The CDR3 extends over 16 amino acids. 5' RACE that incorporated UMI labels was used to prepare the TRB cDNA libraries. TCRdb reprocessed the 5' RACE reads and reports one entry per CDR3 protein, with no DNA. This table holds some 130,000 distinct CDR3 sequences. The sample was naive CXCR3+ CD8+ T cells from blood. The sample's subset: CD45RO-CCR7+CD27+CD95- naive CD8+ T cells expressing CXCR3 (TNR3+). This TCR derives from a human donor in good health. Some clones in this sample may be carry-over from other donors' samples. The rearrangement uses TRBV5-1 and TRBJ2-1; TCRdb proposes TRBD2, but this gene call is untestable without DNA. The CDR3 protein is CASSLTSGGSYNEQFF.